Listed below are T cell receptor beta chains from one sample, sequenced in a study of blood T cell repertoires in COVID-19. Generated by immunoSEQ multiplex PCR, the TCRdb table keeps only in-frame clones and is missing some. This sample has under 120,000 clones, with over 75% found just once. Material: peripheral blood. Receptors were obtained from a man aged 65 to 79 with active or convalescent COVID-19. Each CDR3 is given with its conserved first and last residue. The D gene is left open where the match is weak. Size tells how often a clone was seen (once, few, many) or the class of an expanded clone, and some rows leave it out.

J gene: TRBJ2-1
clone size: .
V gene: TRBV24-1
D gene: TRBD1
CDR3 DNA: TGTGCCACCAGTGATGCGGGACAGGCCTTTCGCAATGAGCAGTTCTTC
CDR3 protein: CATSDAGQAFRNEQFF

J gene: TRBJ2-5
clone size: .
V gene: TRBV15
D gene: .
CDR3 DNA: TGTGCCACCAGCGTATACCAAGAGACCCAGTACTTC
CDR3 protein: CATSVYQETQYF

J gene: TRBJ2-7
clone size: .
V gene: TRBV15
D gene: .
CDR3 DNA: TGTGCCACCAGCAGCCCGGACAGCCTCTACGAGCAGTACTTC
CDR3 protein: CATSSPDSLYEQYF

J gene: TRBJ1-2
clone size: few
V gene: TRBV18
D gene: .
CDR3 DNA: TGTGCCAGCTCACCGGAGCAGATCTATGGCTACACCTTC
CDR3 protein: CASSPEQIYGYTF

J gene: TRBJ2-1
clone size: .
V gene: TRBV19
D gene: TRBD2
CDR3 DNA: TGTGCCAGTAGTCCTAGCGGGGGCGATCCTTCCTACAATGAGCAGTTCTTC
CDR3 protein: CASSPSGGDPSYNEQFF

J gene: TRBJ2-5
clone size: .
V gene: TRBV15
D gene: TRBD2
CDR3 DNA: TGTGCCACCAGCAGAGATGGAGGCGGGAGGGCCATAGAGACCCAGTACTTC
CDR3 protein: CATSRDGGGRAIETQYF

J gene: TRBJ2-1
clone size: once
V gene: TRBV27
D gene: TRBD2
CDR3 DNA: TGTGCCAGCAGTCCGCAATCACTAGCGGGAGGGCCCTACAATGAGCAGTTCTTC
CDR3 protein: CASSPQSLAGGPYNEQFF

J gene: TRBJ2-5
clone size: .
V gene: TRBV5-1
D gene: .
CDR3 DNA: TGCGCCAGCAGCTTATCTTTCGAGACCCAGTACTTC
CDR3 protein: CASSLSFETQYF

J gene: TRBJ1-2
clone size: .
V gene: TRBV2
D gene: TRBD1
CDR3 DNA: TGTGCCAGCCAGTCGACAGGGGTTGTCAACTATGGCTACACCTTC
CDR3 protein: CASQSTGVVNYGYTF

J gene: TRBJ1-4
clone size: .
V gene: TRBV12-3/TRBV12-4
D gene: .
CDR3 DNA: TGTGCCAGCACCCAGGGCCCACGGGAAAAACTGTTTTTT
CDR3 protein: CASTQGPREKLFF

J gene: TRBJ1-1
clone size: .
V gene: TRBV5-5
D gene: .
CDR3 DNA: TGTGCCAGCAGCTTGCATTCTGAAGCTTTCTTT
CDR3 protein: CASSLHSEAFF